The 9 T cell receptor beta chains below were found in one sample sequenced in a study of blood T cell repertoires in COVID-19. Measured with immunoSEQ multiplex PCR; TCRdb has only the in-frame clones, and not every one. Among hundreds of thousands of clones listed, approximately 89% were seen once. The source material was PBMCs or T cells enriched from blood (not recorded which). Receptors originate from a woman aged 25 to 39 who had recovered from COVID-19.

The chain carries TRBV2 and TRBJ1-1, with TRBD1 as a possible D gene (6 bases). Germline assignment: CDR1 SNHLY and CDR2 FYNNEI. CDR3 length: 15 residues. Trimming took off 7 bases at V and 6 bases at J, with 21 bases between the two ends. The CDR3 here is CASNLGGAYSAEAFF. The CDR3 bases are TGTGCCAGCAACCTAGGGGGGGCCTACTCCGCTGAAGCTTTCTTT.

This chain links TRBV25-1 with TRBJ2-7; D gene unclear. The CDR3 extends over 13 amino acids. Trimming removed 8 bases at V and 6 bases at J, with 17 bases between. Germline loops: CDR1 MGHDK, CDR2 SYGVNS. In DNA form, the CDR3 reads TGTGCCAGCCGACCTGACTTGAGGCGCGAGCAGTACTTC. Its translation: CASRPDLRREQYF.

V and J are TRBV14 and TRBJ2-7; possible D gene TRBD2, 6 bases. Per germline, CDR1 SGHDN and CDR2 FVKESK. The CDR3 runs to 14 residues. The V end lost 1 base, the J end lost 5 bases, and 12 bases lay between the germline ends. The CDR3 loop reads CASSQGLGGDEQYF. The DNA for the CDR3 is TGTGCCAGCAGCCAAGGACTGGGCGGGGACGAGCAGTACTTC.

The CDR3 nucleotides read TGTGCCAGCAGAGTCATAGCGGCAGACCAAGAGACCCAGTACTTC. Its protein is CASRVIAADQETQYF. The chain links TRBV27 to TRBJ2-5, with D perhaps matching TRBD2 (6 bases). Germline CDR1 reads MNHEY; CDR2 reads SMNVEV (reference sequence). The V gene lost 6 bases and the J gene lost 0 bases, with 14 bases spanning the gap. The CDR3 totals 15 residues.

The gene calls are TRBV6-6 and TRBJ2-2; perhaps TRBD1 as D (5 bases). Germline CDR1 MNHNY, CDR2 SVGAGI (reference sequence). The V gene lost 2 bases and the J gene lost 4 bases, with 11 bases spanning the gap. The CDR3 has 15 residues. The CDR3 spells CASSYDSRATGELFF. Written as DNA, the CDR3 is TGTGCCAGCAGTTACGACTCCAGGGCCACCGGGGAGCTGTTTTTT.

V and J are TRBV7-9 and TRBJ2-2; 7 positions match TRBD2. The V segment lost 1 base and the J segment 4 bases; nucleotides outside the gene matches: 3. Germline V gene sequence: CDR1 SEHNR, CDR2 FQNEAQ (reference sequence). The CDR3 runs 15 residues. This CDR3 reads CASSLVSSGTGELFF. In DNA form, the CDR3 reads TGTGCCAGCAGCTTAGTTTCTAGCGGCACCGGGGAGCTGTTTTTT.

This chain links TRBV4-2 with TRBJ2-7, with TRBD2 matching over 14 bases. The CDR3 has 15 amino acids. Germline V lookup: CDR1 LGHNA, CDR2 YNFKEQ. The V and J ends lost 2 bases and 9 bases, in that order; junction bases with no gene match: 6. CDR3 loop: CASSQTGTSGSWQYF. In DNA, the CDR3 is TGTGCCAGCAGCCAAACCGGGACTAGCGGGAGCTGGCAGTACTTC.

The chain joins TRBV5-1 to TRBJ1-1, with D maybe TRBD1 (5 bases). Trimming removed 5 bases at V and 0 bases at J, with 11 bases between. There are 14 residues in the CDR3. Germline CDR1 is SGHRS and CDR2 is YFSETQ. In nucleotides, the CDR3 is TGCGCCAGCAGTTATCGACAGTTGAACACTGAAGCTTTCTTT. Protein sequence: CASSYRQLNTEAFF.

A note on this clone: One end of the junction varies from germline; a read error may be responsible. The rearrangement joins TRBV7-7 to TRBJ2-5; D might be TRBD2 (5 bases). The CDR3 totals 16 residues. CDR1 is SSHAT and CDR2 is FNYEAQ in the germline V gene (reference sequence). CDR3 DNA sequence: TGTGCTAGCAGCTTAGGAGGATCGAGGGTCCAAGAGACCCAGTACTTC. The encoded protein is CASSLGGSRVQETQYF. Drawing the rest from reference TRBV7-7 and TRBJ2-5, the complete variable domain is GAGVSQSPRYKVTKRGQDVTLRCDPISSHATLYWYQQALGQGPEFLTYFNYEAQPDKSGLPSDRFSAERPEGSISTLTIQRTEQRDSAMYRCASSLGGSRVQETQYFGPGTRLLVL.